This entry features one T cell receptor beta chain sequence. These data are taken from a study of control samples from healthy donors and cancer patients. Germline lookup yields CDR1 SGHNT and CDR2 YYREEE (reference sequence). V lost 0 bases and J 5 bases, leaving 14 bases between the germline ends. The CDR3 length is 15 residues. Generated by immunoSEQ multiplex PCR, the TCRdb table keeps only in-frame clones and is missing some. This repertoire shows 80,000 or so clones, about 90% found once; its top ten account for less than 6%. The sequenced sample was blood. This TCR was sampled from a man in his fifties or sixties in good health. The chain couples TRBV5-4 to TRBJ2-5; D gene uncertain. CDR3 protein: CASSLDSPVRETQYF. CDR3 coding DNA: TGTGCCAGCAGCTTGGACAGCCCGGTACGGGAGACCCAGTACTTC.